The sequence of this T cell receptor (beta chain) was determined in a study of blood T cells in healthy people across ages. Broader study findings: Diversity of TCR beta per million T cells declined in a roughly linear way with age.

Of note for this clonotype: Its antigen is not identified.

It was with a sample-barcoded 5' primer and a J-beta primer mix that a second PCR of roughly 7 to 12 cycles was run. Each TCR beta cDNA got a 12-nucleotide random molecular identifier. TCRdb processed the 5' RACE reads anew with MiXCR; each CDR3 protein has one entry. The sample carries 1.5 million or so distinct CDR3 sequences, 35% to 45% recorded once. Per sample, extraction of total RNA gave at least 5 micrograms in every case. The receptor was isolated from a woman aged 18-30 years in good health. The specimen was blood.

CDR3 sequence reads: CASSLKFNTGSTAYEQYF. The CDR3 coding sequence is TGTGCCAGCAGTTTAAAATTCAATACAGGGTCGACCGCCTACGAGCAGTACTTC. This chain joins TRBV27 and TRBJ2-7; D possibly corresponds to TRBD1 (6 bases). Trimming took 2 bases from V and 2 from J, leaving 22 bases between them. The CDR3 has 18 amino acids. CDR1 is MNHEY and CDR2 is SMNVEV in the germline V gene (reference sequence).